The source of this T cell receptor beta chain is a study of T-cell memory formation after mild COVID-19. Study-level findings and limits: Clones shrinking from day 15 to 85 showed even CD4/CD8 mixes; later expanders tilted CD4+.

Trimming pared 3 bases from V and 4 bases from J, leaving 14 bases between. There are 14 residues in the CDR3. From germline, CDR1 is DFQATT and CDR2 SNEGSKA (reference sequence). A few counts support this clonotype. Antigen unknown. The authors produced TCR alpha and TCR beta cDNA libraries with sample barcodes and UMIs by 5'RACE using constant-segment primers. TCRdb re-called the 5' RACE reads with MiXCR, one entry per CDR3 protein. The sample has 200,000 to 250,000 distinct CDR3 sequences, 9% to 10% seen once. The chain recombines TRBV20-1 with TRBJ2-3, with TRBD2 as a possible D gene (6 bases). The sequence was obtained from a man younger than 35 who had mild COVID-19 (a few samples of this study predate the infection). Cell type and time point are not known. The sequenced sample was PBMCs or a T cell subset sorted from them (not recorded which). The CDR3 DNA follows: TGCAGTGCTAGCCGGGACTTACAGGCAGATACGCAGTATTTT. Translating gives CSASRDLQADTQYF.